This T cell receptor beta chain was recovered during a study of beta chain features in type 1 diabetes. In total, each donor contributed a single heparinised blood draw that averaged roughly 100 mL. A few counts support this clone. What it recognizes is unknown. Points from the study as a whole: Researchers report that Type 1 diabetes patients had moderately but significantly shorter TCRB CDR3s across all four CD4+ subsets. A greater similarity of naive, central memory and Treg TCRB repertoires was seen among patients than among healthy donors. Overrepresentation of cells with high TCR expression could result from cDNA sequencing.

The whole isolated RNA underwent reverse transcription, so sequencing captured expressed TCRB transcripts. The table came from immunoSEQ multiplex PCR; TCRdb's copy has only in-frame clones and leaves some out. The table lists under 300,000 clones, about 30% of them singletons, with approximately 4% in the top ten. The CDR3 length is 15 residues. The germline gives CDR1 GTSNPN, CDR2 SVGIG (reference sequence). Between the trimmed V and J ends, which lost 1 base and 0 bases, there was a span of 7 bases. V usage is TRBV30 and J usage is TRBJ2-6, with a weak D call TRBD2 (5 bases). The sample was central memory CD4+ T cells from blood. This clonotype originated in a man aged 30-40 years in good health. CDR3 coding DNA: TGTGCCTGGAGTGGGAGGAACTCTGGGGCCAACGTCCTGACTTTC. Its translation: CAWSGRNSGANVLTF. Looking up the rest from reference TRBV30 and TRBJ2-6 gives the full variable domain: SQTIHQWPATLVQPVGSPLSLECTVEGTSNPNLYWYRQAAGRGLQLLFYSVGIGQISSEVPQNLSASRPQDRQFILSSKKLLLSDSGFYLCAWSGRNSGANVLTFGAGSRLTVL.